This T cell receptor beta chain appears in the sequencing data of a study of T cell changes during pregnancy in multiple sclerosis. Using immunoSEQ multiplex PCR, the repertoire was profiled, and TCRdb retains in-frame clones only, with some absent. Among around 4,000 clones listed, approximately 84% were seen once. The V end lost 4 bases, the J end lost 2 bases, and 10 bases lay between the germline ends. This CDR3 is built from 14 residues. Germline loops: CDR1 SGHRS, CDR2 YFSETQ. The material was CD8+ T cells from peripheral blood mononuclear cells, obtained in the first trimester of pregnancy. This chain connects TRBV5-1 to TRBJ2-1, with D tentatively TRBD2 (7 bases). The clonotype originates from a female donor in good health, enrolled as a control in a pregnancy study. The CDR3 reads CASSGGGAYNEQFF. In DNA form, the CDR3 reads TGCGCCAGCAGCGGAGGGGGGGCCTACAATGAGCAGTTCTTC.